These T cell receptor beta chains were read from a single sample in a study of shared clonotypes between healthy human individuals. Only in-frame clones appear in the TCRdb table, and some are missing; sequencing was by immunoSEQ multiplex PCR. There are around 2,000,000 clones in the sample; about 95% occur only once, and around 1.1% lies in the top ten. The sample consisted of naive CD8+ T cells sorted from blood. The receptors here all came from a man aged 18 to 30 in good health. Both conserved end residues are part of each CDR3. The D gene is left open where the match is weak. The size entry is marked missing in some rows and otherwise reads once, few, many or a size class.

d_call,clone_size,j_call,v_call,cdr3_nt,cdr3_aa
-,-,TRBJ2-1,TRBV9,TGTGCCAGCAGCACCGACTACAATGAGCAGTTCTTC,CASSTDYNEQFF
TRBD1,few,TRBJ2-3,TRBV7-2,TGTGCCAGCGCAAGGAAGACAGGGGGCTTCACAGATACGCAGTATTTT,CASARKTGGFTDTQYF
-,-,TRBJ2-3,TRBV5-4,TGTGCCAGCAGCTTGGGGGTCCTCCTAGGGGGCACAGATACGCAGTATTTT,CASSLGVLLGGTDTQYF
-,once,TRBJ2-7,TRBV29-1,TGCAGCGTTGGGGGGCCGAGCTCCTACGAGCAGTACTTC,CSVGGPSSYEQYF
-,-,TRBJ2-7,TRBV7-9,TGTGCCAGCAGCTTAGCCCTCGGCCCAGCCTACGAGCAGTACTTC,CASSLALGPAYEQYF
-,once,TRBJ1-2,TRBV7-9,TGTGCCAGCAGCTTACGCCAGGGTGGCGGCTACACCTTC,CASSLRQGGGYTF
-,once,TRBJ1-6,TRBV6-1,TGTGCCAGCAGTGAAGCGCTTTGGGGAGAATGGAATTCACCCCTCCACTTT,CASSEALWGEWNSPLHF
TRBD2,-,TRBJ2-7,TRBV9,TGTGCCAGCAGCGCCGCAGCGGGGGCCTACGAGCAGTACTTC,CASSAAAGAYEQYF
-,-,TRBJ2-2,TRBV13,TGTGCCAGTCTTAGCGGATACACCGGGGAGCTGTTTTTT,CASLSGYTGELFF
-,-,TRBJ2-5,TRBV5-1,TGCGCCAGCAGGGTTGGGGATAAAGAGACCCAGTACTTC,CASRVGDKETQYF
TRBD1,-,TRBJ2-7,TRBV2,TGTGCCAGCAGTGTCGACCGGGACAGGGGCACCTACGAGCAGTACTTC,CASSVDRDRGTYEQYF
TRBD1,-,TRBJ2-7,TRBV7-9,TGTGCCAGCAGCCAACCCGGGACAGTCCATTACGAGCAGTACTTC,CASSQPGTVHYEQYF
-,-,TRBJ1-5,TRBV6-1,TGTGCCAGCAGTATGACGGGAACCAATCAGCCCCAGCATTTT,CASSMTGTNQPQHF
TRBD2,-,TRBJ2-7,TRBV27,TGTGCCAGCAGTTTTCTAGGGACTAAGGGGATCAACGAGCAGTACTTC,CASSFLGTKGINEQYF
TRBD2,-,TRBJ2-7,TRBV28,TGTGCCAGCAGTTTAAGCCAGACTAGCGGGGCCTACGAGCAGTACTTC,CASSLSQTSGAYEQYF
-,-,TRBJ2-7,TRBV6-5,TGTGCCAGCAGTTACTCGATTTACAGCGACGAGCAGTACTTC,CASSYSIYSDEQYF
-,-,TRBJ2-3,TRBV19,TGTGCCAGTAGTATCCCCTCGGGGACGGATACGCAGTATTTT,CASSIPSGTDTQYF
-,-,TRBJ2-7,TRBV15,TGTGCCACCAGCGGGACGGACGGGGCCTACGAGCAGTACTTC,CATSGTDGAYEQYF
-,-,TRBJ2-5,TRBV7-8,TGTGCCAGCAGCCCCCAAATCGGGTGGGGTAGCCAAGAGACCCAGTACTTC,CASSPQIGWGSQETQYF
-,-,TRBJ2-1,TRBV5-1,TGCGCCAGCAGCTTGGTGAGGGGGGCTCCTGAGCAGTTCTTC,CASSLVRGAPEQFF
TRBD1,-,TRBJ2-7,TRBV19,TGTGCCAGTAGTATCGGACAGGGTTCCTACGAGCAGTACTTC,CASSIGQGSYEQYF
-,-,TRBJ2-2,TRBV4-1,TGCGCCAGCAGCCAAGAATTCGGGACAAGTAACACCGGGGAGCTGTTTTTT,CASSQEFGTSNTGELFF
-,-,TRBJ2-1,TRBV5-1,TGCGCCAGCAGCTTGGATCGCAAGGGTTTGGATGAGCAGTTCTTC,CASSLDRKGLDEQFF
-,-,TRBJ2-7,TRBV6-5,TGTGCCAGCAGTTACTCGAGTTCGGGATTTTACGAGCAGTACTTC,CASSYSSSGFYEQYF
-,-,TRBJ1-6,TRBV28,TGTGCCAGCACCGGGAGGGGCTCCTATAATTCACCCCTCCACTTT,CASTGRGSYNSPLHF
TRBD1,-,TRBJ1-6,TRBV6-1,TGTGCCAGCAGCGACCCAGGGGGCTATAATTCACCCCTCCACTTT,CASSDPGGYNSPLHF
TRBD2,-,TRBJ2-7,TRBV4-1,TGCGCCAGCAGCCACTCGGGACTAGCGGACTACGAGCAGTACTTC,CASSHSGLADYEQYF
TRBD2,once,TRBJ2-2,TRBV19,TGTGCCAGTAGTGGCGGGACTACCAACACCGGGGAGCTGTTTTTT,CASSGGTTNTGELFF
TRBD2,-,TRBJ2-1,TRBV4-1,TGCGCCAGCAGCCACCGGACTAGCGGGGGTTACAATGAGCAGTTCTTC,CASSHRTSGGYNEQFF
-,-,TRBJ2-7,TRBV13,TGTGCCAGCAGCTTAGCGGGGGTTGCGGAGCAGTACTTC,CASSLAGVAEQYF
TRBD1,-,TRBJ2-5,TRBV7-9,TGTGCCAGCAGCTTAGCCCAGACAGGGCGTAGGGAGACCCAGTACTTC,CASSLAQTGRRETQYF
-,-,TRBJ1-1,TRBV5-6,TGTGCCAGCAGCTCTGGGCCCACCCCAGAAACTGAAGCTTTCTTT,CASSSGPTPETEAFF
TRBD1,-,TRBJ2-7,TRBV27,TGTGCCAGCGGTTGGGGACAGGCGGGCGAGCAGTACTTC,CASGWGQAGEQYF
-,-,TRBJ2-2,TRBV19,TGTGCCAGTAGCCCCAGGTGGGCAGGGATGGGGGAGCTGTTTTTT,CASSPRWAGMGELFF
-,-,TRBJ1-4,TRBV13,TGTGCCAGCAGCCAACAGGTATCTAATGAAAAACTGTTTTTT,CASSQQVSNEKLFF
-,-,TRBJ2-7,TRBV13,TGTGCCAGCAGCCTCCCCGGGGACGAGCAGTACTTC,CASSLPGDEQYF
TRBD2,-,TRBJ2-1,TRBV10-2,TGCGCCAGCAGAGGGGACTATAGCTCCTACAATGAGCAGTTCTTC,CASRGDYSSYNEQFF
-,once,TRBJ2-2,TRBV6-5,TGTGCCAGCAGTTGGGGTCTGGGCGGGGAGCTGTTTTTT,CASSWGLGGELFF
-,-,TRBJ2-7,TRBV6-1,TGTGCCAGCAGGAACAGGGCCGCCTACGAGCAGTACTTC,CASRNRAAYEQYF
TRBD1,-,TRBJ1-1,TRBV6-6,TGTGCCAGCAGTCCGGGACAGGCCCCTGAAGCTTTCTTT,CASSPGQAPEAFF
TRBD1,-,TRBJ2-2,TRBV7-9,TGTGCCAGCAGCTTCGGACAGGGGGCCTACACCGGGGAGCTGTTTTTT,CASSFGQGAYTGELFF
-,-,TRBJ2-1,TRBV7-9,TGTGCCAGCAGCTCTCCCTTGCACAATGAGCAGTTCTTC,CASSSPLHNEQFF
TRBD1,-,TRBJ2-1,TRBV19,TGTGCCAGTAGTATGGGGAAGGACAGGGTGGATGAGCAGTTCTTC,CASSMGKDRVDEQFF
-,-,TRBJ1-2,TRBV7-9,TGTGCCAGCAGCTCTTCACAGGGTTGGGGCTACACCTTC,CASSSSQGWGYTF
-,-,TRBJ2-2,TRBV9,TGTGCCAGCAGCGTAGGGTCGGGGAATAGCGGGGAGCTGTTTTTT,CASSVGSGNSGELFF
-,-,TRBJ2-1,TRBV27,TGTGCCAGCAGTTTAGGACAGAACAATGAGCAGTTCTTC,CASSLGQNNEQFF
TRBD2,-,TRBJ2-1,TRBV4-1,TGCGCCAGCAGCCAAGAGGCTAGCGGGGGTTACAATGAGCAGTTCTTC,CASSQEASGGYNEQFF
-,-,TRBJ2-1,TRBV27,TGTGCCAGCAGCGCCGGACTTCTCTCCTACAATGAGCAGTTCTTC,CASSAGLLSYNEQFF
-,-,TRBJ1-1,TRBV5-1,TGCGCCAGCAGCTTCGTGGACACTGAAGCTTTCTTT,CASSFVDTEAFF
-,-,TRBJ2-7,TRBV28,TGTGCCAGCAGCCAGACAGGCGACTCCTACGAGCAGTACTTC,CASSQTGDSYEQYF
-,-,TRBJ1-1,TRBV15,TGTGCCACCAGCGGCTCAGGTAACACTGAAGCTTTCTTT,CATSGSGNTEAFF
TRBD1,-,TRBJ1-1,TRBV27,TGTGCCAGCAGCGGGACAGGGGGCACTGAAGCTTTCTTT,CASSGTGGTEAFF
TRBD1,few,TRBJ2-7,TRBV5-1,TGCGCCAGCAGCTTGGACGGGACAGGGTTCTACGAGCAGTACTTC,CASSLDGTGFYEQYF